Reported below is one T cell receptor (beta chain). Its antigen remains unidentified. This sample was included in a study of human T cells and chemical hapten exposure. Study at large: Patients, largely female, had alopecia areata, totalis or universalis.

The time point denotes: pre-sensitization, week 0. As to treatment: therapeutic diphenylcyclopropenone sensitization with weekly scalp DPC. Trimming at V came to 3 bases and at J to 1 base, leaving 4 bases not matched to a gene. The CDR3 is made up of 16 amino acids. Germline-derived CDR1 and CDR2 are GTSNPN and SVGIG (reference sequence). Findings of the study overall: PT1 expanded TCR numbers rose with patch test score. Donors in the study had alopecia, meaning their immune response may differ from healthy people's. After DPC sensitization, TCRs above 1 in 1000 frequency showed no change.

Via MiXCR, TCRdb re-called the RACE reads, giving one row per CDR3 protein. Here the sample spans over 70,000 distinct CDR3 sequences, 13% to 15% being singletons. The source material was whole blood, sampled in connection with sensitization to the hapten diphenylcyclopropenone (DPC). The origin of this receptor is a woman between 50 and 59 years old with alopecia areata. Some clones in this sample may be carry-over from other donors' samples. The V call is TRBV30, the J call TRBJ2-2, with 11 nucleotides matching TRBD2. In DNA, the CDR3 is TGTGCCTGGAGGCCTAGCGGGAGGCAGAACACCGGGGAGCTGTTTTTT. As protein: CAWRPSGRQNTGELFF.